This T cell receptor beta chain derives from a study of regulatory T cells in long-lasting Graves disease. Across the whole study: Over 5 years on antithyroid drugs plus positive TSH receptor antibodies marked Graves' disease as persistent. General observations from the study: Lower TCR diversity was seen in persistent Graves' patients than in newly diagnosed ones.

This sample's time point: persistent/refractory GD, antithyroid drugs over 5 years with positive TRAb. Isolated PBMC RNA provided the starting material for the TCR library. The ends were cut back, 3 bases at V and 3 bases at J, with 15 bases in the middle. This CDR3 has 15 amino acids. The germline V gene has CDR1 MDHEN and CDR2 SYDVKM. TCR beta libraries were built with iRepertoire HTBI primers and Arm-PCR of CDR3 regions. TCRdb analysed the multiplex PCR reads with MiXCR anew, one entry per CDR3 protein. The table has about 290,000 distinct CDR3 sequences, roughly 21% seen once. In its sample, this clonotype was seen many times. What it binds is unknown.

This specimen was peripheral blood mononuclear cells (PBMCs), taken when the disease was refractory, from a patient treated with antithyroid drugs. This rearrangement joins TRBV28 to TRBJ2-7, with no clear D. The TCR sequence derives from a female donor with Graves disease. The CDR3 spells CASSFFASGGYEQYF. The CDR3 bases are TGTGCCAGCAGTTTCTTTGCATCGGGCGGCTACGAGCAGTACTTC.